This T cell receptor beta chain is from a study of T cell responses to AZD1222 COVID-19 vaccine. Repertoires were generated with immunoSEQ multiplex PCR, while TCRdb's copy carries only in-frame clones and drops some. The repertoire consists of around 130,000 clones, with 86% occurring once and the leading ten covering 2.5% to 3.5%. Trimming shortened V by 6 bases and J by 5 bases, and 7 bases separated the two germline ends. The CDR3 is 12 residues long. Germline V gene lookup returns CDR1 MDHEN and CDR2 SYDVKM. This TCR derives from an adult who received the AZD1222 COVID-19 vaccine. The sample in question was peripheral blood, obtained 28 days after the second AZD1222 dose. The V call is TRBV28, the J call TRBJ1-4; D gene ambiguous. In nucleotides, the CDR3 is TGTGCCAGCAGGAGTGGGAATGAAAAACTGTTTTTT. It encodes CASRSGNEKLFF. The variable domain in full, with the rest retrieved from reference TRBV28 and TRBJ1-4, is DVKVTQSSRYLVKRTGEKVFLECVQDMDHENMFWYRQDPGLGLRLIYFSYDVKMKEKGDIPEGYSVSREKKERFSLILESASTNQTSMYLCASRSGNEKLFFGSGTQLSVL.